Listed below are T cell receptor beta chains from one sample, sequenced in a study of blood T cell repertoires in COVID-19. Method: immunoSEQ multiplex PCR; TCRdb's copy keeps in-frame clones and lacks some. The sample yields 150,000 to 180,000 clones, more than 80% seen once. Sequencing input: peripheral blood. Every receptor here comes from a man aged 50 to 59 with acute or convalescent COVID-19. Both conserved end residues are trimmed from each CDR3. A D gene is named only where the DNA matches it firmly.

cdr3_aa: ASSDRGNSYEQY
v_call: TRBV10-2
d_call: TRBD1
j_call: TRBJ2-7

cdr3_aa: ASSLGRGGLWSETQY
v_call: TRBV7-9
d_call: TRBD2
j_call: TRBJ2-5

cdr3_aa: ASSPQGILRTPLH
v_call: TRBV6-5
d_call: TRBD1
j_call: TRBJ1-6

cdr3_aa: ASSFLDRVETQY
v_call: TRBV5-1
d_call: TRBD1
j_call: TRBJ2-5

cdr3_aa: ASSRGPSGGSAGELF
v_call: TRBV3-1/TRBV3-2
d_call: TRBD2
j_call: TRBJ2-2

cdr3_aa: AWKRQVGSPLH
v_call: TRBV30
d_call: .
j_call: TRBJ1-6

cdr3_aa: ASSRKYIELQAGDVKNIQY
v_call: TRBV4-1
d_call: TRBD2
j_call: TRBJ2-4

cdr3_aa: ASSPGQAMNKF
v_call: TRBV10-2
d_call: TRBD1
j_call: TRBJ2-1

cdr3_aa: ASSNNERGAGGTGELF
v_call: TRBV21-1
d_call: .
j_call: TRBJ2-2

cdr3_aa: ASSYSPGQGYEQY
v_call: TRBV6-5
d_call: TRBD1
j_call: TRBJ2-7

cdr3_aa: ANSGDTSYEQY
v_call: TRBV10-3
d_call: .
j_call: TRBJ2-7

cdr3_aa: ASSLRAGVTDTQY
v_call: TRBV7-9
d_call: TRBD2
j_call: TRBJ2-3

cdr3_aa: ASRNGQQNSPLH
v_call: TRBV6-5
d_call: .
j_call: TRBJ1-6

cdr3_aa: ASSPTRDTQY
v_call: TRBV3-1/TRBV3-2
d_call: .
j_call: TRBJ2-3

cdr3_aa: AWGVSTGVAEQY
v_call: TRBV30
d_call: TRBD1
j_call: TRBJ2-7

cdr3_aa: ASSVVAGGFGANVLT
v_call: TRBV9
d_call: .
j_call: TRBJ2-6

cdr3_aa: SASGREGETQY
v_call: TRBV20-1
d_call: .
j_call: TRBJ2-5

cdr3_aa: ASTRQGAHEQF
v_call: TRBV21-1
d_call: .
j_call: TRBJ2-1

cdr3_aa: ASSRGRGGEKLF
v_call: TRBV4-2
d_call: .
j_call: TRBJ1-4

cdr3_aa: ASSQDGRGDEQF
v_call: TRBV3-1/TRBV3-2
d_call: TRBD2
j_call: TRBJ2-1

cdr3_aa: ASSLPETSGVQY
v_call: TRBV7-9
d_call: TRBD2
j_call: TRBJ2-7

cdr3_aa: ASSLVASGNTIY
v_call: TRBV7-2
d_call: .
j_call: TRBJ1-3

cdr3_aa: ASSPDRAETQY
v_call: TRBV11-2
d_call: TRBD1
j_call: TRBJ2-5

cdr3_aa: ASSELVAGYREGYEQY
v_call: TRBV5-8
d_call: .
j_call: TRBJ2-7

cdr3_aa: ASSLPSEPYNEQF
v_call: TRBV19
d_call: .
j_call: TRBJ2-1

cdr3_aa: AWSYSGLAGYT
v_call: TRBV30
d_call: .
j_call: TRBJ1-2

cdr3_aa: ASSPYPSGAYNEQF
v_call: TRBV28
d_call: TRBD2
j_call: TRBJ2-1

cdr3_aa: AISERGPASANEKLF
v_call: TRBV10-3
d_call: .
j_call: TRBJ1-4

cdr3_aa: ASRSSGRNEQF
v_call: TRBV27
d_call: TRBD2
j_call: TRBJ2-1

cdr3_aa: ASSTSGSGGPGELF
v_call: TRBV18
d_call: TRBD2
j_call: TRBJ2-2

cdr3_aa: ASRVGGASGANVLT
v_call: TRBV19
d_call: .
j_call: TRBJ2-6

cdr3_aa: AISDSGGTDVLT
v_call: TRBV10-3
d_call: .
j_call: TRBJ2-6

cdr3_aa: ASSRTYNEQF
v_call: TRBV28
d_call: .
j_call: TRBJ2-1

cdr3_aa: ASSPPGQVGRRNEQF
v_call: TRBV18
d_call: TRBD1
j_call: TRBJ2-1

cdr3_aa: ASSSRDSSYEQY
v_call: TRBV11-2
d_call: TRBD1
j_call: TRBJ2-7

cdr3_aa: ATSVGPNYGYT
v_call: TRBV24-1
d_call: .
j_call: TRBJ1-2

cdr3_aa: ASSLGMGGQRDEQF
v_call: TRBV11-3
d_call: TRBD2
j_call: TRBJ2-1

cdr3_aa: ASSLGGSSYNSPLH
v_call: TRBV5-1
d_call: .
j_call: TRBJ1-6

cdr3_aa: APQVGGRADQPQH
v_call: TRBV7-8
d_call: .
j_call: TRBJ1-5

cdr3_aa: ASSFDRYTQY
v_call: TRBV12-3/TRBV12-4
d_call: .
j_call: TRBJ2-3

cdr3_aa: ASSTSGGNEQF
v_call: TRBV7-6
d_call: TRBD1
j_call: TRBJ2-1

cdr3_aa: ASSSFLAPSSYNEQF
v_call: TRBV28
d_call: .
j_call: TRBJ2-1

cdr3_aa: ASSRTANYEQY
v_call: TRBV4-1
d_call: .
j_call: TRBJ2-7

cdr3_aa: ASSATGGSVNEQF
v_call: TRBV7-9
d_call: TRBD1
j_call: TRBJ2-1

cdr3_aa: ASSVAYGQNYEQY
v_call: TRBV9
d_call: .
j_call: TRBJ2-7

cdr3_aa: ASRKPLGGSTEAF
v_call: TRBV28
d_call: .
j_call: TRBJ1-1

cdr3_aa: ASSEMDRGLLHEQF
v_call: TRBV27
d_call: TRBD1
j_call: TRBJ2-1

cdr3_aa: ASSLAGGGNEKLF
v_call: TRBV7-6
d_call: TRBD1
j_call: TRBJ1-4

cdr3_aa: ASRLRGPGDQPQH
v_call: TRBV27
d_call: TRBD1
j_call: TRBJ1-5

cdr3_aa: ASSRGQAGELF
v_call: TRBV6-2/TRBV6-3
d_call: TRBD1
j_call: TRBJ2-2

cdr3_aa: ASSQRTSGSWSSYNEQF
v_call: TRBV3-1/TRBV3-2
d_call: TRBD2
j_call: TRBJ2-1

cdr3_aa: AWRNSGGALPRYT
v_call: TRBV30
d_call: .
j_call: TRBJ1-2

cdr3_aa: ASSLGARAGELF
v_call: TRBV27
d_call: .
j_call: TRBJ2-2

cdr3_aa: ASSLAPGGTEAF
v_call: TRBV5-1
d_call: .
j_call: TRBJ1-1